This TCR beta chain was retrieved from a study of regulatory T cells in long-lasting Graves disease (dated by TCRdb to the early 2020s). For the wider study: To count as having persistent Graves' disease, a patient had to have received antithyroid drug treatment for over 5 years with TSH receptor autoantibodies remaining persistently positive. TCR sequencing covered around 13 persistent and some 20 newly diagnosed Graves' disease patients, 33 samples in total. Antithyroid drugs had been taken for 8.5 to 12 years on average by persistent Graves' disease patients in the clinical cohort. The study was registered as a clinical trial and conducted in China. Persistent Graves' disease patients were compared with newly diagnosed Graves' disease patients by peripheral blood TCR sequencing and RNA sequencing.

The library was prepared using multiplex PCR. Sequencing was carried out with an Illumina HiSeq 4000. TCR beta libraries were built with iRepertoire HTBI primers and Arm-PCR amplification of CDR3 regions. Before sequencing, the PCR products went through gel purification. On the study's bioinformatics: Across samples, 60 to 75 TRBV and 14 TRBJ segments were identified and used for gene usage analysis of CDR3 amino acid clonotypes. COPE and FqMerger were used to merge the filtered high-quality paired reads into contigs. BLAST was used to align contigs to IMGT TRBV, TRBD and TRBJ reference genes, and CDR3 was defined according to IMGT. Clonotypes above 0.1% frequency were classified as highly expanded clones. Repertoire diversity was measured by Shannon entropy, and V-J evenness by the Gini coefficient. Public clonotypes were defined as clonotypes shared by more than one individual. TCRdb reprocessed the public reads (quality trimming at Q25 with fastp, clone calling with MiXCR) and kept in-frame beta chains. Rows matching on CDR3 protein sequence are summarized as one entry with the most common DNA and genes. The V and J calls reflect TCRdb's pipeline rather than the authors' work. In this sample the table shows 500,000 to 700,000 distinct CDR3 sequences, around 30% of which occur a single time. The ten most abundant clones make up 42% of the sample.

This specimen's time point label, per the study, means: persistent/refractory GD, antithyroid drugs over 5 years with positive TRAb. For both TCR sequencing and RNA sequencing, RNA was extracted from PBMCs in TRIzol. Graves' disease was diagnosed according to American Thyroid Association guidelines. Patients were recruited from an endocrinology department in Xi'an, China. From each patient, around 8.3 milliliters of peripheral blood was collected into an EDTA anticoagulant tube. Ficoll Paque Plus density gradient separation was used to isolate PBMCs, and no additional T cell sorting was done. An Agilent 2100 Bioanalyzer and agarose gel were used to assess RNA quality, and a NanoDrop 2000 was used to measure RNA concentration. Sequences MNHEY (CDR1) and SMNVEV (CDR2) are obtained from the germline V gene (reference sequence). Counted from cysteine to phenylalanine, this CDR3 has 13 amino acids. Kept here is only the CDR3 DNA, which spans 39 bases and is read in frame from base 1. V lost 7 bases and J lost 3 bases; the stretch between them is 9 bases long.

Points the paper makes about the study in general: The authors acknowledged the small sample size as a limitation that may reduce accuracy. Compared with newly diagnosed patients, persistent Graves' disease patients had lower TCR Shannon entropy and fewer highly expanded clones, which suggests clonal expansion. Only the TCR beta chain was sequenced and analyzed. Preferential use of TRBV28, TRBJ1-2 and TRBJ2-5 was observed in persistent disease, whereas TRBV20-1 and TRBJ2-1 were favored in newly diagnosed disease. Patients with persistent disease shared more public clonotypes (around 3,000) than newly diagnosed patients did (more than 900). Only peripheral blood was studied, because thyroid tissue, the primary lesion, was inaccessible.

This clonotype was observed many times. Its specific antigen is unknown. Base qualities are not recorded, but no much larger clone differs from it by a single base. Rearrangement joined TRBV27 to TRBJ1-4; the best D guess is TRBD1, with 5 bases matching. The sample consisted of peripheral blood mononuclear cells (PBMCs), taken when the disease was refractory, from a patient treated with antithyroid drugs. The clonotype comes from a female donor with Graves disease. At the DNA level, the sequence is TGTGCCAGCACTGACAGTGCTAATGAAAAACTGTTTTTT. This gives the protein CASTDSANEKLFF.